This TCR beta chain was profiled in a study of OX40 agonist ivuxolimab in advanced cancers. Only in-frame clones appear in the TCRdb table, and some are missing; sequencing was by immunoSEQ multiplex PCR. Among some 11,000 clones listed, around 80% were seen once. Drawing of blood for sampling happened at baseline, at cycle 4 day 1, and at cycle 7 day 1. The CDR3 contains 15 residues. Deletions cut 1 base from V and 0 bases from J, with 7 bases between. Germline CDR1 reads SEHNR; CDR2 reads FQNEAQ (reference sequence). General study results and limits: Still undetermined is the antigen specificity of the expanded peripheral T cells.

A note on this clone: Its antigen is currently unknown.

Sequenced material: CD4+ or CD8+ T cells sorted from blood, taken in a trial of the OX40 agonist ivuxolimab. The origin of this receptor is an adult with an advanced solid tumor such as melanoma, head and neck, liver or kidney cancer. The chain combines TRBV7-9 with TRBJ1-3; a possible D gene is TRBD1 (5 bases). The CDR3: CASSLEDISGNTIYF. CDR3 DNA sequence: TGTGCCAGCAGCTTAGAGGACATCTCTGGAAACACCATATATTTT.